These 15 T cell receptor beta chains share one sample of origin, sequenced in a study of blood T cell repertoires in COVID-19. Measured with immunoSEQ multiplex PCR; TCRdb has only the in-frame clones, and not every one. Of fewer than 300,000 clones listed, 85% are singletons. The sample taken for sequencing was PBMCs or T cells enriched from blood (not recorded which). The receptors were sampled from a woman aged 50 to 60 who had recovered from COVID-19.

The chain employs TRBV11-1 and TRBJ1-4; D is undetermined. The V gene lost 4 bases and the J gene lost 0 bases, with 9 bases spanning the gap. CDR3 length: 15 amino acids. Looked up from germline, CDR1 is SGHAT and CDR2 is FQDESV (reference sequence). The CDR3 loop is CASSSRGATNEKLFF. Written as DNA, the CDR3 is TGTGCCAGCAGCTCTCGGGGAGCAACTAATGAAAAACTGTTTTTT.

V usage is TRBV24-1 and J usage is TRBJ1-5; no clear D. The germline V gene encodes CDR1 KGHDR and CDR2 SFDVKD. The CDR3 contains 14 residues. Trimming removed 5 bases at V and 0 bases at J, with 7 bases between. The CDR3 DNA is TGTGCCACCAGTGGGGCAGATAGCAATCAGCCCCAGCATTTT. Protein: CATSGADSNQPQHF.

This chain joins TRBV27 and TRBJ1-5; TRBD1 might be the D (6 bases). The CDR3 totals 14 residues. Germline lookup yields CDR1 MNHEY and CDR2 SMNVEV (reference sequence). The V end lost 5 bases, the J end lost 3 bases, and 11 bases lay between the germline ends. Here the CDR3 reads CASSQTGINQPQHF. For the CDR3, the DNA is TGTGCCAGCAGTCAAACAGGGATCAATCAGCCCCAGCATTTT.

This sequence joins TRBV30 and TRBJ2-7; D gene unclear. CDR1 GTSNPN and CDR2 SVGIG come from the germline V gene (reference sequence). The CDR3 totals 11 residues. Trimming took off 8 bases at V and 3 bases at J, with 11 bases between the two ends. The chain's CDR3 is CAGSSLYEQYF. The CDR3 DNA follows: TGTGCCGGTAGTAGCCTCTACGAGCAGTACTTC.

The chain combines TRBV4-1 with TRBJ1-1; D uncertain. The CDR3 sequence is 12 residues long. Per the germline V gene, CDR1 is MGHRA and CDR2 is YSYEKL. Trimming shortened V by 5 bases and J by 10 bases, and 14 bases separated the two germline ends. CDR3 sequence reads: CASSDIPSGAFF. DNA for the CDR3: TGCGCCAGCAGCGATATTCCCTCAGGAGCTTTCTTT.

This chain joins TRBV5-1 and TRBJ2-1; 14 bases align to TRBD2. V trimming: 5 bases; J trimming: 8 bases; junction bases outside the gene matches: 3. Per the germline V gene, CDR1 is SGHRS and CDR2 is YFSETQ. This CDR3 region has 14 residues. CDR3 DNA sequence: TGCGCCAGCAGAGGGACTAGCGGGAGTCATGAGCAGTTCTTC. It encodes CASRGTSGSHEQFF.

This clone was observed a single time. For the CDR3, the DNA is TGTGCCAGCAGCGGGCGTACAGGGGGCCCCGGGGAGCTGTTTTTT. Residues: CASSGRTGGPGELFF. The J gene is TRBJ2-2, the V gene TRBV9; TRBD1 aligns across 9 bases. Germline CDR1 is SGDLS and CDR2 is YYNGEE. With V trimmed by 3 bases and J by 6 bases, 6 bases remained unmatched. CDR3 length equals 15 residues.

The CDR3 spells CASSLSVSTDTQYF. CDR3 nucleotide sequence: TGTGCCAGCAGTTTATCCGTAAGCACAGATACGCAGTATTTT. This chain uses TRBV27 with TRBJ2-3; no reliable D call. The length of the CDR3 is 14 residues. The germline V gene encodes CDR1 MNHEY and CDR2 SMNVEV (reference sequence). Trimming shortened V by 0 bases and J by 0 bases, and 4 bases separated the two germline ends.

The chain employs TRBV7-9 and TRBJ2-1; 13 nucleotides line up with TRBD2. V lost 5 bases and J lost 2; bases outside the gene matches: 9. Germline assignment: CDR1 SEHNR and CDR2 FQNEAQ (reference sequence). This CDR3 is 18 amino acids long. The CDR3 sequence is CASSPTGLAGATYNEQFF. The CDR3, as DNA: TGTGCCAGCAGCCCCACCGGACTAGCGGGAGCAACCTACAATGAGCAGTTCTTC.

This clone has just one count. V gene TRBV14 combines with J gene TRBJ1-1; 9 bases align to TRBD1. Germline trimming cut 4 bases from V and 6 bases from J; bases unmatched to any gene: 9. The CDR3 is made up of 15 amino acids. Germline V gene sequence: CDR1 SGHDN, CDR2 FVKESK. The CDR3 region has the DNA TGTGCCAGCAGCCGCCAAGGACAGGGGCGATCTGAAGCTTTCTTT. Amino acid sequence: CASSRQGQGRSEAFF.

The chain uses TRBV15 and TRBJ2-5; tentative D call: TRBD2 (6 bases). The CDR3 contains 15 residues. Trimming took 0 bases from V and 6 from J, leaving 14 bases between them. CDR1 and CDR2 (germline): LNHNV, YYDKDF (reference sequence). DNA of the CDR3: TGTGCCACCAGCAGAGATCCCGGGGGTGGAAAGACCCAGTACTTC. It specifies CATSRDPGGGKTQYF.

V usage is TRBV7-9 and J usage is TRBJ1-5; D might be TRBD1 (5 bases). CDR1 and CDR2 from the germline V gene are SEHNR and FQNEAQ (reference sequence). CDR3 size: 12 residues. Trimming cost V 5 bases and J 9 bases, with 11 bases left between them. The CDR3 bases are TGTGCCAGCAGCCTTCGGGGGACGCCCCAGCATTTT. It specifies CASSLRGTPQHF.

The gene calls are TRBV10-3 and TRBJ1-1; the match to TRBD1 covers 7 bases. Trimming removed 6 bases from V and 4 bases from J; junction bases left unmatched: 11. The V gene's germline CDR1 is ENHRY and CDR2 SYGVKD. The CDR3 is 15 residues long. In nucleotides, the CDR3 is TGTGCCATCAGACAGGGGATTAGGAATCGCACTGAAGCTTTCTTT. Protein product: CAIRQGIRNRTEAFF.

CDR3 sequence (DNA): TGTGCCAGCAGCCTTCCTAGCGGGGTGCATAATGAGCAGTTCTTC. Amino acids: CASSLPSGVHNEQFF. The chain carries TRBV5-6 and TRBJ2-1, with 9 nucleotides matching TRBD2. CDR3 length: 15 residues. V trimming: 4 bases; J trimming: 7 bases; junction bases outside the gene matches: 9. Germline CDR1 reads SGHDT; CDR2 reads YYEEEE.

This clone was detected only once. This sequence joins TRBV10-3 and TRBJ1-6; 9 bases are shared with TRBD1. CDR1 and CDR2 (germline): ENHRY, SYGVKD. Losses at the gene ends were 3 bases for V and 7 bases for J; bases not matched to a gene: 4. This CDR3 has 15 amino acids. The CDR3 here is CAISDHGQGNSPLHF. CDR3 DNA sequence: TGTGCCATCAGTGACCACGGACAGGGGAATTCACCCCTCCACTTT.